This T cell receptor (beta chain) was documented in a study of identical twins. Comment on this clonotype: Its antigen is undetermined.

Study-level results: Compared with models, monozygotic twins showed more out-of-frame TCR alpha sharing. Interpretation of the results relied on cross-sectional statistical analysis and not on following the same donors. Twin-shared out-of-frame alpha sequences were enriched for low generation probability. There were fewer insertions in abundant cord blood beta clonotypes, but memory repertoires showed no such pattern.

A single record per CDR3 protein comes from TCRdb applying MiXCR to the 5' RACE reads. Altogether just under 550,000 distinct CDR3 sequences are present, approximately 16% being singletons, with the ten largest covering 0.35% to 0.45%. Germline loops: CDR1 SSHAT, CDR2 FNYEAQ (reference sequence). V shed 5 bases and J shed 5 bases, with 13 bases lying between them. This CDR3 is 14 amino acids long. Separately, the same data were catalogued under a study of yellow fever vaccine responses in identical twins.

This receptor was identified in a woman between 18 and 30 years old in good health. J is TRBJ2-1 and V is TRBV7-7, with D hard to call. The sequenced sample was CD4+ T cells sorted from blood. The chain's CDR3 is CASSLEPANNEQFF. The CDR3 coding sequence is TGTGCCAGCAGCCTAGAGCCCGCTAACAATGAGCAGTTCTTC.